These 32 T cell receptor beta chains originate from one sample sequenced in a study of regulatory T cells in long-lasting Graves disease (dated by TCRdb to the early 2020s). The intended sense of this specimen's time point label: newly diagnosed GD, antithyroid drugs for less than 3 months. For both TCR sequencing and RNA sequencing, RNA was extracted from PBMCs using TRIzol. Libraries came from multiplex PCR. Instrument used: Illumina HiSeq 4000. To build TCR beta libraries, CDR3 regions were amplified by Arm-PCR using iRepertoire HTBI primers. TCRdb itself trimmed the public reads at Q25 with fastp, ran MiXCR and retained productive beta chains. Records with the same CDR3 protein are collapsed into one entry carrying the most frequent genes and DNA. The sample table shows 450,000 to 700,000 distinct CDR3 sequences, and approximately 12% are seen once. Of the sample, roughly a tenth falls within the top ten clones.

These data are also associated with another study on T cells in Graves' hyperthyroidism and ophthalmopathy.

Material: peripheral blood mononuclear cells (PBMCs), obtained at new diagnosis, from a patient treated with antithyroid drugs. The receptors here all came from a man in his thirties or forties with Graves disease. Donor details come from another sample of the same person, matched by shared clones.

This sequence joins TRBV19 and TRBJ2-1; D is possibly TRBD2 (6 bases). The CDR3 is 15 residues long. The V gene's germline CDR1 is LNHDA and CDR2 SQIVND (reference sequence). Trimming stripped 5 bases from V and 4 bases from J, with 15 bases between. The CDR3 protein is CASSLIGSPYNEQFF. In DNA, the CDR3 is TGTGCCAGTAGTCTCATCGGGAGCCCATACAATGAGCAGTTCTTC.

V gene TRBV11-2 combines with J gene TRBJ2-5; 9 bases map to TRBD1. The trim removed 5 bases at V and 5 bases at J, leaving 15 bases unmatched. In germline, CDR1 is SGHAT, CDR2 FQNNGV. CDR3 length equals 17 residues. CDR3 residues: CASSIPLGTGIKETQYF. DNA for the CDR3: TGTGCCAGCAGCATCCCCCTCGGGACAGGGATTAAGGAGACCCAGTACTTC.

This clonotype occurred many times. The V gene is TRBV12-3 or TRBV12-4, the J gene TRBJ2-7; 8 bases align to TRBD2. J was trimmed by 0 bases and V by 5 bases; bases with no gene match: 12. The CDR3 is 17 amino acids. CDR3 nucleotides: TGTGCCAGCAGTCACCAGATAGCGGGGCGGAGCTCCTACGAGCAGTACTTC. Protein product: CASSHQIAGRSSYEQYF.

At least ten counts were recorded for this clonotype. The CDR3 sequence is CASSGSGTSTDTQYF. Here the CDR3 DNA reads TGCGCCAGCAGTGGTAGCGGGACTAGCACAGATACGCAGTATTTT. The genes are TRBV10-1 and TRBJ2-3; 8 bases are a match to TRBD2. The germline V gene encodes CDR1 WNHNN and CDR2 SYGVQD (reference sequence). The V segment lost 4 bases and the J segment 0 bases; nucleotides outside the gene matches: 3. This CDR3 is built from 15 residues.

This clonotype was recorded many times. The rearrangement joins TRBV24-1 to TRBJ2-5, with 11 bases identical to TRBD2. J gave up 2 bases and V 5 bases, and 9 bases lay outside the gene matches. The CDR3 has 17 residues. CDR1 and CDR2 from the germline V gene are KGHDR and SFDVKD. CDR3 region: CATSGLEGTSGQETQYF. Written as DNA, the CDR3 is TGTGCCACCAGTGGCCTCGAAGGGACTAGCGGACAAGAGACCCAGTACTTC.

This clonotype was counted ten times or more. The V call is TRBV13, the J call TRBJ1-2; TRBD1 aligns across 8 bases. J lost 4 bases, V lost 5 bases, and 9 bases had no gene match. CDR1 PRHDT and CDR2 FYEKMQ come from the germline V gene (reference sequence). The CDR3 totals 15 residues. As DNA, the CDR3 is TGTGCCAGCAGCCGACCCCGGACAGGGCCCTATGGCTACACCTTC. It codes for CASSRPRTGPYGYTF.

The sample holds many counts of this clonotype. The V and J genes are TRBV30 and TRBJ2-3, with D unresolved. The germline V gene has CDR1 GTSNPN and CDR2 SVGIG (reference sequence). CDR3 size: 14 residues. V was trimmed by 1 base and J by 0 bases, leaving 8 bases between them. The CDR3 region is CAWSAGSSTDTQYF. The CDR3 nucleotides read TGTGCCTGGAGTGCTGGCTCTAGCACAGATACGCAGTATTTT.

There are many counts of this clonotype. The chain employs TRBV12-3 or TRBV12-4 and TRBJ1-4; D might be TRBD1 (6 bases). Trimming took off 5 bases at V and 0 bases at J, with 10 bases between the two ends. The CDR3 is 15 residues long. The DNA of the CDR3 is TGTGCCAGCAGTCGACCAGGGGCAACTAATGAAAAACTGTTTTTT. The encoded protein is CASSRPGATNEKLFF.

For this clonotype: One end of the junction is discordant with germline, which a read error may explain. V usage is TRBV7-2 and J usage is TRBJ2-5, with 11 bases that match TRBD2. Germline-derived CDR1 and CDR2 are SGHTA and FQGNSA. The CDR3 runs 19 residues. CDR3 amino acids: CASSVAGQLAGAPQETQYF. The CDR3 DNA reads as TGTGCCAGCAGCGTAGCCGGCCAACTAGCGGGAGCCCCCCAAGAGACCCAGTACTTC. Variable domain in full (rest from reference TRBV7-2 and TRBJ2-5): GAGVSQSPSNKVTEKGKDVELRCDPISGHTALYWYRQSLGQGLEFLIYFQGNSAPDKSGLPSDRFSAERTGGSVSTLTIQRTQQEDSAVYLCASSVAGQLAGAPQETQYFGPGTRLLVL.

This clonotype was found a few times. J is TRBJ2-1 and V is TRBV6-1; a weak D match, TRBD2 (6 bases). Germline V gene lookup returns CDR1 MNHNS and CDR2 SASEGT. This CDR3 comprises 15 residues. Trimming stripped 6 bases from V and 0 bases from J, with 12 bases between. DNA for the CDR3: TGTGCCAGCAGCCGACGGGAGAGCTCCTACAATGAGCAGTTCTTC. Its protein product is CASSRRESSYNEQFF.

Concerning this clonotype: This sequence may be a read error, since a much larger clone differs from it by one base. This chain connects TRBV5-1 to TRBJ2-7; D ambiguous. The CDR3 has 12 residues. Germline V CDR1 and CDR2: SGHRS, YFSETQ. CDR3 sequence: CASSLNIYGQYF. The CDR3 region has the DNA TGCGCCAGCAGCCTTAACATCTACGGGCAGTACTTC.

This clonotype was recorded at least ten times. The chain carries TRBV30 and TRBJ1-3, with 7 bases identical to TRBD1. The V segment lost 4 bases and the J segment 4 bases; nucleotides outside the gene matches: 4. Germline V gene data show CDR1 as GTSNPN and CDR2 as SVGIG (reference sequence). The CDR3 spans 13 residues. CDR3 in DNA: TGTGCCTGGAATCCGGGACAGGGAAACACCATATATTTT. Translation: CAWNPGQGNTIYF. Variable domain in full (rest from reference TRBV30 and TRBJ1-3): SQTIHQWPATLVQPVGSPLSLECTVEGTSNPNLYWYRQAAGRGLQLLFYSVGIGQISSEVPQNLSASRPQDRQFILSSKKLLLSDSGFYLCAWNPGQGNTIYFGEGSWLTVV.

This clonotype was observed at least ten times. The genes are TRBV29-1 and TRBJ1-1, with 10 bases aligning to TRBD1. This CDR3 spans 14 amino acids. V was clipped by 6 bases and J by 7 bases; unmatched bases: 11. Germline values: CDR1 SQVTM, CDR2 ANQGSEA. CDR3 bases: TGCAGCGTGCTTGACGACAGGGGGCAAGGTGAAGCTTTCTTT. Translation gives CSVLDDRGQGEAFF.

The V call is TRBV6-4, the J call TRBJ2-3, with 9 bases aligning to TRBD2. In germline, CDR1 is MRHNA, CDR2 SNTAGT. Trimming at V came to 4 bases and at J to 6 bases, leaving 8 bases not matched to a gene. The CDR3 has 15 residues. In DNA form, the CDR3 reads TGTGCCAGCAGTGCCCGACTAGCGGATACTGATACGCAGTATTTT. Amino acids: CASSARLADTDTQYF.

At least ten counts were recorded for this clonotype. This chain connects TRBV9 to TRBJ2-1; 9 bases fit TRBD1. Per the germline V gene, CDR1 is SGDLS and CDR2 is YYNGEE. The ends lost 4 bases at V and 9 bases at J; junction bases unmatched: 8. The length of the CDR3 is 14 residues. The CDR3 nucleotides read TGTGCCAGCAGCACATCGGACAGGGGAATTGAGCAGTTCTTC. Translated, it gives CASSTSDRGIEQFF.

This clonotype was seen a handful of times. This chain uses TRBV20-1 with TRBJ2-1; 13 bases are a match to TRBD2. The CDR3 runs 16 residues. The V gene end was trimmed by 0 bases and the J gene end by 8 bases; junction bases not matched to a gene: 7. Looked up from germline, CDR1 is DFQATT and CDR2 is SNEGSKA (reference sequence). CDR3 sequence reads: CSARDTSGRVGYEQFF. CDR3 bases: TGCAGTGCTAGAGATACTAGCGGGAGGGTAGGCTATGAGCAGTTCTTC.

This clonotype was counted only a few times. This rearrangement joins TRBV30 to TRBJ1-3, with D perhaps TRBD1 (5 bases). CDR3 size: 15 residues. Trimming removed 2 bases from V and 2 bases from J, with 13 bases in between. The germline CDR1 and CDR2 sequences are GTSNPN and SVGIG (reference sequence). The CDR3 sequence: CAWSPSRGTGNTIYF. Written as DNA, the CDR3 is TGTGCCTGGAGTCCCTCGAGGGGAACTGGAAACACCATATATTTT.

About this clonotype itself: One end of the junction fails to match germline, which may point to a read error. CDR3 sequence (DNA): TGTGCCACCAGTGCCGCTGGGGGACAGCGGGGACTAGCGGGTTTCACCGGGGAGCTGCTTTTT. Protein: CATSAAGGQRGLAGFTGELLF. The chain is built from TRBV24-1 and TRBJ2-2; TRBD2 matches at 12 bases. Germline V lookup: CDR1 KGHDR, CDR2 SFDVKD. This CDR3 spans 21 amino acids.

This clonotype was counted ten times or more. The V call is TRBV27, the J call TRBJ2-3, with D possibly being TRBD2 (7 bases). The CDR3 extends over 13 amino acids. Germline V CDR1 and CDR2: MNHEY, SMNVEV (reference sequence). V lost 4 bases, J lost 10 bases, and 15 bases lay in between. The CDR3 is CASSWGGPSSQYF. In nucleotides, the CDR3 is TGTGCCAGCAGTTGGGGGGGGCCCTCGTCGCAGTATTTT.

This clonotype was counted ten times or more. The rearrangement uses TRBV6-1 and TRBJ2-3; TRBD2 agrees at 7 bases. V dropped 6 bases and J dropped 6; count of bases not matched to a gene: 6. The CDR3 length is 13 residues. CDR1 is MNHNS, CDR2 SASEGT, per germline. The CDR3 sequence: CASSLRDYDTQYF. The CDR3 region has the DNA TGTGCCAGCAGCCTACGGGACTATGATACGCAGTATTTT.

Worth noting for this clonotype: Just one base apart from a much larger clone, this may be a read error. The chain couples TRBV2 to TRBJ2-2, with D possibly TRBD2 on 6 matching bases. Looked up from germline, CDR1 is SNHLY and CDR2 is FYNNEI. This CDR3 comprises 15 residues. The CDR3 sequence is CTSSVETRVTGELFF. For the CDR3, the DNA is TGTACCAGCAGTGTAGAGACTAGAGTCACCGGGGAGCTGTTTTTT.

The rearrangement links TRBV6-1 to TRBJ2-2; no reliable D call. Trimming left V 8 bases short and J 1 base short, with 8 bases between. The germline V gene encodes CDR1 MNHNS and CDR2 SASEGT. This CDR3 comprises 13 residues. The CDR3 loop is CASETRNTGELFF. CDR3 nucleotide sequence: TGTGCCAGCGAGACTCGGAACACCGGGGAGCTGTTTTTT.

The chain employs TRBV27 and TRBJ2-6; 15 positions match TRBD2. CDR3 length: 22 residues. CDR1 and CDR2 (germline): MNHEY, SMNVEV (reference sequence). J lost 0 bases, V lost 3 bases, and 12 bases had no gene match. Written as DNA, the CDR3 is TGTGCCAGCAGTTTCTGGAATCCCGGACTAGCGGGAGGGGTCTCTGGGGCCAACGTCCTGACTTTC. This translates into CASSFWNPGLAGGVSGANVLTF.

The V gene is TRBV6-1, the J gene TRBJ2-4; D unresolved. Deletions cut 4 bases from V and 7 bases from J, with 11 bases between. In germline, CDR1 is MNHNS, CDR2 SASEGT. The CDR3 totals 13 residues. In DNA, the CDR3 is TGTGCCAGCAGTGGGACCCATGCGAACATTCAGTACTTC. It is translated as CASSGTHANIQYF.

The chain combines TRBV30 with TRBJ1-4; no clear D. V lost 3 bases, J lost 14 bases, and 13 bases lay in between. The germline CDR1 and CDR2 sequences are GTSNPN and SVGIG (reference sequence). The CDR3 contains 11 residues. CDR3 sequence reads: CAWSPGQLLFF. The CDR3 coding sequence is TGTGCCTGGAGCCCGGGCCAGCTCCTGTTTTTT.

This clonotype was counted only a few times. The CDR3 reads CASSILFSSPSGRVDEQFF. CDR3 nucleotide sequence: TGTGCCAGTAGTATTCTTTTCTCCTCCCCTAGCGGGAGGGTTGATGAGCAGTTCTTC. The rearrangement links TRBV19 to TRBJ2-1; 12 bases agree with TRBD2. This CDR3 has 19 amino acids. Trimming took 3 bases from V and 8 from J; bases not matched to a gene: 17. Germline values: CDR1 LNHDA, CDR2 SQIVND (reference sequence).

This clonotype was recorded a few times. The V call is TRBV4-1, the J call TRBJ1-2, with a tentative D call TRBD1 (5 bases). The CDR3 spans 16 residues. Between the trimmed V and J ends, which lost 0 bases and 3 bases, there was a span of 14 bases. The germline V gene encodes CDR1 MGHRA and CDR2 YSYEKL. The DNA of the CDR3 is TGCGCCAGCAGCCAAGATTCGGGGGGAGTTGACTATGGCTACACCTTC. Translated: CASSQDSGGVDYGYTF.

Concerning this clonotype itself: This may stem from a read error, because a much larger clone lies one nucleotide away. The chain has TRBV20-1 and TRBJ2-4; D is perhaps TRBD2 (6 bases). The CDR3 contains 13 residues. Germline V gene data show CDR1 as DFQATT and CDR2 as SNEGSKA (reference sequence). CDR3 region: CSASGEAKNTQYF. The DNA for the CDR3 is TGCAGTGCTAGTGGGGAGGCCAAAAACACTCAGTACTTC.

In its sample, this clonotype was seen many times. V and J are TRBV10-3 and TRBJ2-2; D is ambiguous. Trimming removed 3 bases from V and 3 bases from J, with 8 bases in between. Germline lookup yields CDR1 ENHRY and CDR2 SYGVKD. The CDR3 runs 14 residues. CDR3: CAISDPNYTGELFF. The CDR3 nucleotides are TGTGCCATCAGTGATCCTAACTACACCGGGGAGCTGTTTTTT.

This clonotype was seen only a few times. This chain uses TRBV7-2 with TRBJ2-7; D remains ambiguous. This CDR3 is 11 amino acids long. Trimming took 5 bases from V and 3 from J, leaving 5 bases between them. Germline values: CDR1 SGHTA, CDR2 FQGNSA. The CDR3 DNA sequence: TGTGCCAGCAGCAAGTACTACGAGCAGTACTTC. This sequence encodes CASSKYYEQYF.

This clonotype has ten or more counts. This chain uses TRBV29-1 with TRBJ2-1; a possible D gene is TRBD1 (5 bases). Germline V lookup: CDR1 SQVTM, CDR2 ANQGSEA. The CDR3 runs to 14 residues. V was cut by 3 bases and J by 0 bases, with 9 bases left in between. CDR3 sequence reads: CSVDPRVSYNEQFF. CDR3 DNA sequence: TGCAGCGTTGATCCCAGGGTCTCCTACAATGAGCAGTTCTTC.

The chain uses TRBV28 and TRBJ1-2, with 8 bases fitting TRBD1. Germline lookup yields CDR1 MDHEN and CDR2 SYDVKM. Trimming at V came to 4 bases and at J to 4 bases, leaving 11 bases not matched to a gene. The CDR3 consists of 16 residues. CDR3 DNA: TGTGCCAGCAGTTCAGCCCCAGGGGGCGCCGGCTATGGCTACACCTTC. Residues: CASSSAPGGAGYGYTF.